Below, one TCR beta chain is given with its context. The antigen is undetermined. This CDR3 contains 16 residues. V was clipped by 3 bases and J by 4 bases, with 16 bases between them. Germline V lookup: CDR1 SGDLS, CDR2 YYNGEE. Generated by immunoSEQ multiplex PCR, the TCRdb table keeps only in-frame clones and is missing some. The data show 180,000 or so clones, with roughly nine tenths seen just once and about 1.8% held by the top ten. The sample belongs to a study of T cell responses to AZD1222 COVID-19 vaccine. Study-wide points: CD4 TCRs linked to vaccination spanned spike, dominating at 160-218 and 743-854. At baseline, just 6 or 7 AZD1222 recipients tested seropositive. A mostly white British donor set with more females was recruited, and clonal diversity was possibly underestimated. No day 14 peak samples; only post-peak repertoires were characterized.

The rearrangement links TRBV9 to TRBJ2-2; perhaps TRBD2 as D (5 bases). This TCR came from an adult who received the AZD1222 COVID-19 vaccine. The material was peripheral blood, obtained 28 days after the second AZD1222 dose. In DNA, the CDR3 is TGTGCCAGCAGCGGGCCGGGGAGCCTAAGCACCGGGGAGCTGTTTTTT. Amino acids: CASSGPGSLSTGELFF.